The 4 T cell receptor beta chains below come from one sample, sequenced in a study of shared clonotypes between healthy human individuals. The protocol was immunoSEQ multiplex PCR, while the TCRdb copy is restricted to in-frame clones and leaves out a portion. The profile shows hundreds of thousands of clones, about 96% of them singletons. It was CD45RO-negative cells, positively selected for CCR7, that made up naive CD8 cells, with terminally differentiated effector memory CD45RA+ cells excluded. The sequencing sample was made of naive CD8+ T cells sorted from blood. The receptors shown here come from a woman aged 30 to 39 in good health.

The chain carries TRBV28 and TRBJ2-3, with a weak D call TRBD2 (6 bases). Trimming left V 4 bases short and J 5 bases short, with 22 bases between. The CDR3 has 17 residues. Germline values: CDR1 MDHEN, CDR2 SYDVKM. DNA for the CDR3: TGTGCCAGCAGTTCGGGGCTAGCGACTAAGGGTGGAGATACGCAGTATTTT. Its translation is CASSSGLATKGGDTQYF.

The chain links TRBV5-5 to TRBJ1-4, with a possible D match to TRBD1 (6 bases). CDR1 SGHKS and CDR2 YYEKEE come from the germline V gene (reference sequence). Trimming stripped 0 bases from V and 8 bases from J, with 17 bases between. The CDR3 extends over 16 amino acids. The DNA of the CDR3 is TGTGCCAGCAGCTTGGCCGGAACAGGGTCGGGGGAAAAACTGTTTTTT. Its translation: CASSLAGTGSGEKLFF.

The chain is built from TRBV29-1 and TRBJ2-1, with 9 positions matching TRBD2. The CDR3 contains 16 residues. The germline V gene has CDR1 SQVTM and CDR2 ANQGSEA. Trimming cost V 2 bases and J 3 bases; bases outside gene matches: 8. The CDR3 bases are TGCAGCGTTGAAAGGAGGCAGCGGGAGGTCTACAATGAGCAGTTCTTC. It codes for CSVERRQREVYNEQFF.

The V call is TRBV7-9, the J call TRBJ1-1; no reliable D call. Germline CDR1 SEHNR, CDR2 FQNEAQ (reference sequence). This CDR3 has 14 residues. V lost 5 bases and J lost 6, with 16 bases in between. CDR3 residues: CASSPGGGFSEAFF. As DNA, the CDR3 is TGTGCCAGCAGCCCTGGCGGAGGGTTCTCTGAAGCTTTCTTT.